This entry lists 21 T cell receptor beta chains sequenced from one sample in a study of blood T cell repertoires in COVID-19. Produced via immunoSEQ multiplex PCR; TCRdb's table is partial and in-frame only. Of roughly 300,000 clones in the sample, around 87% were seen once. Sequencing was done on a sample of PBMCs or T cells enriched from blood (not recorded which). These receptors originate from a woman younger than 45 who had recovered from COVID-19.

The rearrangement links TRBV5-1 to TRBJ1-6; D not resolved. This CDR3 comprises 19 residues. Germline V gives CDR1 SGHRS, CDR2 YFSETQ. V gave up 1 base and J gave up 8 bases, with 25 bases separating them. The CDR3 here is CASSLKDRRPHARDSPLHF. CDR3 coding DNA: TGCGCCAGCAGCTTGAAGGATCGGAGACCTCACGCGCGGGATTCACCCCTCCACTTT.

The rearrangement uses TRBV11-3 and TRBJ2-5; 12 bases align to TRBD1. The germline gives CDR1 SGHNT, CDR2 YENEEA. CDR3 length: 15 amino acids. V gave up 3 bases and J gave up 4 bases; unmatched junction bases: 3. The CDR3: CASSLGQGAGETQYF. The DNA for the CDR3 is TGTGCCAGCAGCTTGGGACAGGGGGCTGGAGAGACCCAGTACTTC.

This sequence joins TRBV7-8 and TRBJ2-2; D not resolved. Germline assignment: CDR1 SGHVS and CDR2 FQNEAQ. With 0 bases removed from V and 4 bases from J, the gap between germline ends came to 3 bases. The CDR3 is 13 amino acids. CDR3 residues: CASSLASTGELFF. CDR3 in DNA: TGTGCCAGCAGCTTAGCCAGCACCGGGGAGCTGTTTTTT.

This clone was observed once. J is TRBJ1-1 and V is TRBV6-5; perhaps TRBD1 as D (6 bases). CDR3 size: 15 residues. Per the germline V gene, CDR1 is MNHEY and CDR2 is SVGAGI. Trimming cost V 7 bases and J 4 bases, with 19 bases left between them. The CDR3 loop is CASNHWNRAPTEAFF. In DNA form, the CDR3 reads TGTGCCAGCAACCATTGGAACAGGGCTCCCACTGAAGCTTTCTTT.

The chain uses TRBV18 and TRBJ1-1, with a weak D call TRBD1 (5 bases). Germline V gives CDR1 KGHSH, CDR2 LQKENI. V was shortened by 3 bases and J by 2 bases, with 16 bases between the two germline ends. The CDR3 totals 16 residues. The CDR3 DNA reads TGTGCCAGCTCACCTACTCAGGGTTTGAGAAACACTGAAGCTTTCTTT. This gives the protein CASSPTQGLRNTEAFF.

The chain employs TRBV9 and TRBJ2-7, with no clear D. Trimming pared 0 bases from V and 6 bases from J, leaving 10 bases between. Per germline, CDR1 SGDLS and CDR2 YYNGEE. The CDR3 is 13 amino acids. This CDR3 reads CASSVEYYGEQYF. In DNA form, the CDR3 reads TGTGCCAGCAGCGTAGAGTACTACGGCGAGCAGTACTTC.

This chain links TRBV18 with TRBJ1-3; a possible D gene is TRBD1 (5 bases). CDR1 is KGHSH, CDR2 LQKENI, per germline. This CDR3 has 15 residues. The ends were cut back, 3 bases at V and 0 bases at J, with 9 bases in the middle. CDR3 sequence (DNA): TGTGCCAGCTCACCCGGGACTGCCTCTGGAAACACCATATATTTT. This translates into CASSPGTASGNTIYF.

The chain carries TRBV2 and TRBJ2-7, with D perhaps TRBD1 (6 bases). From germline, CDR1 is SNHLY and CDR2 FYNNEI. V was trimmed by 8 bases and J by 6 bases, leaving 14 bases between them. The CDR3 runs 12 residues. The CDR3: CASGPARGEQYF. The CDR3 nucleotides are TGTGCCAGCGGTCCTGCCAGGGGCGAGCAGTACTTC.

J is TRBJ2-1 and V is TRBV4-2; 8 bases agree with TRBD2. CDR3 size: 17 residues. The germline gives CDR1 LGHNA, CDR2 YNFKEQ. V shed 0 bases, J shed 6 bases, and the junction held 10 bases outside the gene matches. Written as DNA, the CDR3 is TGTGCCAGCAGCCAAGACTTTCGGGGGGGGTTGGGCAATGAGCAGTTCTTC. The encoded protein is CASSQDFRGGLGNEQFF.

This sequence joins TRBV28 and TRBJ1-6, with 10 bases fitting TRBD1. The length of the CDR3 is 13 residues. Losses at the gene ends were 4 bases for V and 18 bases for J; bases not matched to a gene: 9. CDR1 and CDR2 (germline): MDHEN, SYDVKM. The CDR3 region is CASSSGQGGPPHF. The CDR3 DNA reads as TGTGCCAGCAGTTCCGGACAGGGGGGACCTCCCCACTTT.

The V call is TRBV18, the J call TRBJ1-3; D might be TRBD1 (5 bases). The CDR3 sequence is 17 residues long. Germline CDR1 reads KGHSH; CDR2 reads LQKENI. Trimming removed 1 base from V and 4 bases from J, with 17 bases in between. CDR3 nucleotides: TGTGCCAGCTCACCACAGCCAGGGAAATCCTCGGGAAACACCATATATTTT. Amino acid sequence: CASSPQPGKSSGNTIYF.

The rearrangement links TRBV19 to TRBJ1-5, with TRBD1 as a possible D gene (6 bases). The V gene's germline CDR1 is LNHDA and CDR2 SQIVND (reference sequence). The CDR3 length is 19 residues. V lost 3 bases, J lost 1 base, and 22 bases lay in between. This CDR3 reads CASSIQGPAGTQSNQPQHF. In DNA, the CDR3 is TGTGCCAGTAGTATTCAAGGCCCTGCCGGGACACAGAGCAATCAGCCCCAGCATTTT. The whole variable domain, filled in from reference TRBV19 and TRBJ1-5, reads DGGITQSPKYLFRKEGQNVTLSCEQNLNHDAMYWYRQDPGQGLRLIYYSQIVNDFQKGDIAEGYSVSREKKESFPLTVTSAQKNPTAFYLCASSIQGPAGTQSNQPQHFGDGTRLSIL.

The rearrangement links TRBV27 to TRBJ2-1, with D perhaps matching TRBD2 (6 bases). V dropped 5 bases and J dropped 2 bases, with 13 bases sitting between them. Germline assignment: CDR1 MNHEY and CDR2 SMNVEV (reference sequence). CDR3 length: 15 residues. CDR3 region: CASSPGTAAYNEQFF. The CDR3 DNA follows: TGTGCCAGCAGTCCCGGGACTGCCGCCTACAATGAGCAGTTCTTC.

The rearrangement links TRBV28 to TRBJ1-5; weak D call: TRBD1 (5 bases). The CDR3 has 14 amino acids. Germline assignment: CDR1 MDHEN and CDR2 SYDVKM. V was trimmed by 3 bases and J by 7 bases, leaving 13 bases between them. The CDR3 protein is CASSFGGGSQPQHF. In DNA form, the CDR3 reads TGTGCCAGCAGTTTCGGGGGTGGGAGCCAGCCCCAGCATTTT. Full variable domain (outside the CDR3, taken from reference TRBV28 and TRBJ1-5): DVKVTQSSRYLVKRTGEKVFLECVQDMDHENMFWYRQDPGLGLRLIYFSYDVKMKEKGDIPEGYSVSREKKERFSLILESASTNQTSMYLCASSFGGGSQPQHFGDGTRLSIL.

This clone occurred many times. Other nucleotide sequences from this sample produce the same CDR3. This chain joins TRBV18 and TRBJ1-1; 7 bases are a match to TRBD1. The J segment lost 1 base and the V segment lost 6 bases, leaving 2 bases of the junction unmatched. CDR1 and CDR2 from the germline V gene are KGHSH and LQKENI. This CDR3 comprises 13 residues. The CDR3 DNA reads TGTGCCAGCTCTGGACAGGCGAACACTGAAGCTTTCTTT. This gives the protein CASSGQANTEAFF.

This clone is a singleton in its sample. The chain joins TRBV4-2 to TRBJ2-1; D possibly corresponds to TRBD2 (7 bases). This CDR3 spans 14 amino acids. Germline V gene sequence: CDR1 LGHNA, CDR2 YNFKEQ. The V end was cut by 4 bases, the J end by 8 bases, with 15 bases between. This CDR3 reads CASSLGGARYEQFF. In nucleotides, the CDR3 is TGTGCCAGCAGCCTGGGGGGGGCTCGCTATGAGCAGTTCTTC.

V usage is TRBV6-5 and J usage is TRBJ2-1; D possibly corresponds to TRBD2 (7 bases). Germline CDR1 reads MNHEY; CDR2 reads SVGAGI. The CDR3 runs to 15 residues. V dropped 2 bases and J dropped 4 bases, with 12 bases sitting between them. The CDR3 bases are TGTGCCAGCAGTTACGCGGGGGCGAAATACAATGAGCAGTTCTTC. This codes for CASSYAGAKYNEQFF.

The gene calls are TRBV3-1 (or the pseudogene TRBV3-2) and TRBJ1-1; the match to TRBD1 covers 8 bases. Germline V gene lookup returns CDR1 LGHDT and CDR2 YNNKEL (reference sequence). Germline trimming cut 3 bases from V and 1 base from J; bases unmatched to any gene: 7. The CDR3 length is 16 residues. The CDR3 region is CASSQSLGTGNTEAFF. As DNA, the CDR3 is TGTGCCAGCAGCCAGTCCCTGGGGACAGGGAACACTGAAGCTTTCTTT.

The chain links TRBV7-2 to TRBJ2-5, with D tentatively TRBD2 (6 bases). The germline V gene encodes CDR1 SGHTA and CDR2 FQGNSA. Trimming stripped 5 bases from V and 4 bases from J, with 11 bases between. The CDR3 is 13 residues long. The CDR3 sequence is CASSTSYRETQYF. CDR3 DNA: TGTGCCAGCAGCACTAGCTATCGAGAGACCCAGTACTTC.

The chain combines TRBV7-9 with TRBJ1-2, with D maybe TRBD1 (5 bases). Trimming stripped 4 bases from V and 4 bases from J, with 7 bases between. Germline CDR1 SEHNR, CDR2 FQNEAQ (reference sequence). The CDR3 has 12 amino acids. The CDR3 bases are TGTGCCAGCAGCTCGACAGTCTATGGCTACACCTTC. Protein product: CASSSTVYGYTF.

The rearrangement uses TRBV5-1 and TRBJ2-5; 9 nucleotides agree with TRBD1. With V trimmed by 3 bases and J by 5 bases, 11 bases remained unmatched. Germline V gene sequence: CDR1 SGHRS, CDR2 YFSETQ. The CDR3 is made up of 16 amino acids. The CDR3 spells CASSYDWTGEGETQYF. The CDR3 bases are TGCGCCAGCAGCTACGACTGGACAGGGGAGGGTGAGACCCAGTACTTC.